Given below is one TCR beta chain in context. This clonotype was counted at least ten times. The antigen it recognizes is unknown. Base qualities are not at hand, and no much larger clone is one base apart. The library was prepared using 5' RACE. The sequencing machine was an Illumina HiSeq 2000. A universal primer binding site was introduced by template switching, and a unique molecular identifier was present in the final cDNA, enabling accurate counting of TCR cDNA molecules. First-strand cDNA for TCR alpha and beta chains was synthesized from specific primers in the conserved constant-segment region. To control for contamination, every cDNA library was double barcoded, receiving both a SMART-Mk sample barcode and Illumina barcodes. TruSeq adapter sequences and Illumina sample barcodes were added in two successive PCR steps. TCR alpha and beta cDNA libraries were sequenced on the Illumina HiSeq platform with custom primers. As for how the authors treated the data: Raw reads were processed with MiGEC to extract unique molecular identifiers, and MiXCR was used to determine CDR3 positions. For each individual, recombination models were inferred using an EM algorithm with the repgenHMM and IGoR tools. The analysis of shared clonotypes was done with the tcR package in R, with sharing normalized by the product of cloneset sizes. Out-of-frame nonproductive sequences were analyzed to study raw recombination free of thymic and clonal selection effects. TCRdb took the public reads, trimmed them with fastp at Q25, ran MiXCR for clone calling and kept in-frame beta chains. Here each entry gathers all rows of one CDR3 protein and keeps the most common genes and DNA. TCRdb, not the authors, supplied the V and J calls. This sample comprises about 700,000 distinct CDR3 sequences, 5.5% to 7.5% of them detected only once. The leading ten clones occupy 1.5% to 2% of the sample.

This sample was taken from a study of identical twins (dated by TCRdb to the mid-2010s). For the wider study: To test whether fetal clonotypes persist, the study used deep sequencing on TCR alpha and beta repertoires from monozygotic twins, unrelated adults of various ages, and cord blood. Replicate twin experiments were performed at different times using different library preparation protocols to rule out contamination.

The paper as a whole reports these results and caveats: Because the same donors could not be followed over many years, conclusions were based on cross-sectional statistical analysis. In beta out-of-frame sequences, excess twin sharing was weaker, because having fewer shared sequences lowered the signal-to-noise ratio. Invariant T cells such as MAIT and iNKT could partly confound zero-insertion analyses, although diverse VJ usage argued against such confounding for most clonotypes. Fewer insertions were carried by abundant cord blood beta clonotypes; a weaker similar trend was observed in young adult naive repertoires, while no such trend was observed in memory repertoires. Recombination models systematically underestimated out-of-frame TCR alpha sharing in monozygotic twins but agreed with sharing between unrelated individuals. Compared with coincidental sharing between unrelated individuals, out-of-frame TCR alpha sequences shared between twins had an excess of sequences with low generation probability.

The junction shows trimming of 5 bases on V and 6 bases on J, plus 9 bases between the germline ends. Per the germline V gene, SGHVS is the CDR1 and FNYEAQ is the CDR2. From its cysteine to its phenylalanine, the CDR3 spans 12 amino acids. Only the CDR3 part of the read is kept: 36 bases, read in frame from the first base. Every donor was a healthy Caucasian. Three unrelated non-twin adults were additionally sequenced: a male aged 18 to 29, a male aged 50 to 60 and a female aged 50 to 60. Miltenyi CD45RO+ enrichment and human naive T-cell isolation kits were used to isolate memory (CD45RO+) and naive T cells from PBMC.

This receptor was identified in a man between 18 and 29 years old in good health. The chain joins TRBV7-6 to TRBJ2-3; no confident D gene assignment can be made. The specimen sequenced was naive T cells sorted from blood. This specimen's cell subset or site label, interpreted: cells isolated with a human naive T-cell isolation kit. The DNA reads TGTGCCAGCAGCCAAGCTGCGGATACGCAGTATTTT. Its protein product is CASSQAADTQYF.